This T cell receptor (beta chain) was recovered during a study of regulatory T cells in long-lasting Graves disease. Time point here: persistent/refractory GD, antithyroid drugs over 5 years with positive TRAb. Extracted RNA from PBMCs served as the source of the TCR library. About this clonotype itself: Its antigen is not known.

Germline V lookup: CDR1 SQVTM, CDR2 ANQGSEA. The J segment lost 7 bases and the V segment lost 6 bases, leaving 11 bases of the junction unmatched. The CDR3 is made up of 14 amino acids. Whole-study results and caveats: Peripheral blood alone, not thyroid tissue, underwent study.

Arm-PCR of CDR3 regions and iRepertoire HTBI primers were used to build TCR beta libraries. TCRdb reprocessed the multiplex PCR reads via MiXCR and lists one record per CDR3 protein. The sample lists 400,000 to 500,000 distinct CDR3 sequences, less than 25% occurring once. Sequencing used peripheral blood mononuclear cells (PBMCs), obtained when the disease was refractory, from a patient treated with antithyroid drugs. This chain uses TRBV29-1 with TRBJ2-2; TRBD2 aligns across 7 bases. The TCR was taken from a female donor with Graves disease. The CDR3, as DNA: TGCAGCGTGGGGGAGGGCCGATGGGACGGGGAGCTGTTTTTT. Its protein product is CSVGEGRWDGELFF.